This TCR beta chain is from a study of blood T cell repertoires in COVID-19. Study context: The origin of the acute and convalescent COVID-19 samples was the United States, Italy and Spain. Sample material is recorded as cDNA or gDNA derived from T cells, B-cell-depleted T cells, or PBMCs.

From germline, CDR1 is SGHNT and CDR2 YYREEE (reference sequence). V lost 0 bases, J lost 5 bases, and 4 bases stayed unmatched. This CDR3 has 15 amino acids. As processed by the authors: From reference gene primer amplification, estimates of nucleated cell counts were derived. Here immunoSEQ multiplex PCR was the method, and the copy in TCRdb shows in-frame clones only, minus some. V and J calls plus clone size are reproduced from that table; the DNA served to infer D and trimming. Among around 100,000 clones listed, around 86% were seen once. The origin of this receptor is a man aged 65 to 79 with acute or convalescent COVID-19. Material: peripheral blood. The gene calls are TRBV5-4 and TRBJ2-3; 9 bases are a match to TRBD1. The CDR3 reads CASSLGGTGLDTQYF. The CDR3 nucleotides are TGTGCCAGCAGCTTGGGTGGGACAGGGTTAGATACGCAGTATTTT.